One T cell receptor (beta chain) is described in this entry. Data came from immunoSEQ multiplex PCR; TCRdb stores just in-frame clones and leaves some out. The sample includes 85,000 to 100,000 clones, approximately 95% of them seen just once. With V trimmed by 2 bases and J by 0 bases, 2 bases remained unmatched. This CDR3 has 15 residues. Germline CDR1 SGHVS, CDR2 FQNEAQ. The data originate from a study of control samples from healthy donors and cancer patients. The sequence was collected from a young man in good health. The sample was blood. V usage is TRBV7-8 and J usage is TRBJ1-1; 8 bases fit TRBD1. The CDR3 loop reads CASSLRTGLNTEAFF. In nucleotides, the CDR3 is TGTGCCAGCAGCTTAAGGACAGGGCTGAACACTGAAGCTTTCTTT. Based on the CDR3 plus reference TRBV7-8 and TRBJ1-1, the full variable domain is GAGVSQSPRYKVAKRGQDVALRCDPISGHVSLFWYQQALGQGPEFLTYFQNEAQLDKSGLPSDRFFAERPEGSVSTLKIQRTQQEDSAVYLCASSLRTGLNTEAFFGQGTRLTVV.